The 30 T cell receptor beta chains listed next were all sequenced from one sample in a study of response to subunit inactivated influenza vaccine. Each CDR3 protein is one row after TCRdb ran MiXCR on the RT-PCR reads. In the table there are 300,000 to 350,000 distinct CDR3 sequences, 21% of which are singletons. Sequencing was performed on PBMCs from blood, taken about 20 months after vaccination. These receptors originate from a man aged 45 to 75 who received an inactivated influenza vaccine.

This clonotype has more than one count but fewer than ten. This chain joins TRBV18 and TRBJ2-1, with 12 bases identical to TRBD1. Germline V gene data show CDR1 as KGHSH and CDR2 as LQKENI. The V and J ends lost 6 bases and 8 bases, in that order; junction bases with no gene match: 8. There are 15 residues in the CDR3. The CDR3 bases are TGTGCCAGCTCGGCGGGACAGGGGGCTTCGGATGAGCAGTTCTTC. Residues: CASSAGQGASDEQFF.

CDR3 coding DNA: TGTGCCAGCAGTTTACGATCAGGGTGGGCTGGGGCCAACGTCCTGACTTTC. The encoded protein is CASSLRSGWAGANVLTF. This sequence joins TRBV27 and TRBJ2-6, with D possibly being TRBD1 (5 bases). The germline CDR1 and CDR2 sequences are MNHEY and SMNVEV (reference sequence). V was shortened by 2 bases and J by 2 bases, with 13 bases between the two germline ends. The CDR3 is 17 residues long.

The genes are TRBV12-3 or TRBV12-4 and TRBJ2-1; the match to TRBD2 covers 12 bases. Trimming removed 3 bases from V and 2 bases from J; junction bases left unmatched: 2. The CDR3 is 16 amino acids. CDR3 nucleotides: TGTGCCAGCAGTTTCGGACTAGCGGGGACCTACAATGAGCAGTTCTTC. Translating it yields CASSFGLAGTYNEQFF.

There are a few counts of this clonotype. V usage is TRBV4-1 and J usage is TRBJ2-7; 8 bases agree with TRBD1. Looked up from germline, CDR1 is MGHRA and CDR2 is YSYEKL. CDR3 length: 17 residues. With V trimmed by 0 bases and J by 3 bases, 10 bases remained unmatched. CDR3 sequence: CASSQEPGQGLVYEQYF. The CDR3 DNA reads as TGCGCCAGCAGCCAAGAACCCGGACAGGGTCTCGTCTACGAGCAGTACTTC.

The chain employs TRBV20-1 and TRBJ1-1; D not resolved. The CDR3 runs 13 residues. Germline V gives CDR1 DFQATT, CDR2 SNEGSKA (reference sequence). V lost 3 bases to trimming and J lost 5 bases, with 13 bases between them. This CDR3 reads CSARSPGRTEAFF. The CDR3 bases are TGCAGTGCTAGGTCCCCGGGTAGGACTGAAGCTTTCTTT.

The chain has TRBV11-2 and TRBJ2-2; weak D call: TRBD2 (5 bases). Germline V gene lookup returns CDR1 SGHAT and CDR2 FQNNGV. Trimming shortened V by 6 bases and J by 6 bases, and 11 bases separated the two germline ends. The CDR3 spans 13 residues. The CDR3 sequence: CASRPGFPGELFF. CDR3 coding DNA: TGTGCCAGCAGGCCGGGGTTTCCCGGGGAGCTGTTTTTT.

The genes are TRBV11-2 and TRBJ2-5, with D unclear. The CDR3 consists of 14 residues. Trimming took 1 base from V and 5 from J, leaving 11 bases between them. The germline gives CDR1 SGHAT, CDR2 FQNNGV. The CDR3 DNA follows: TGTGCCAGCAGCTTAGTCCCTAGAGATGAGACCCAGTACTTC. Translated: CASSLVPRDETQYF.

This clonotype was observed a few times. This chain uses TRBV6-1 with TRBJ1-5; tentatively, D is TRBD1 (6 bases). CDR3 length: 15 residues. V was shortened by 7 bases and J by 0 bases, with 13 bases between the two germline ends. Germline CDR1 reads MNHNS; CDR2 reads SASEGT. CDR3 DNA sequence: TGTGCCAGCATTCAGGACAGACTTAGCAATCAGCCCCAGCATTTT. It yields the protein CASIQDRLSNQPQHF.

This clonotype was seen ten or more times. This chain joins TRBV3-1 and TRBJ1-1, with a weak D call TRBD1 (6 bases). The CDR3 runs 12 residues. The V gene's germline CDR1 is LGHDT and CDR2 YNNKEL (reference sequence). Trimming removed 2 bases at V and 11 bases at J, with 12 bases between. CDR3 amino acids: CASSQIQGPAFF. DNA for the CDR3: TGTGCCAGCAGCCAAATACAGGGACCGGCTTTCTTT.

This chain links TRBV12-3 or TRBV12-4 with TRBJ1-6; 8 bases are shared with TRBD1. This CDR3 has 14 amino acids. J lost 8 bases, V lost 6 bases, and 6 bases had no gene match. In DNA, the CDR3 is TGTGCCAGCAGAGGACAGGGTTATGATTCACCCCTCCACTTT. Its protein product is CASRGQGYDSPLHF.

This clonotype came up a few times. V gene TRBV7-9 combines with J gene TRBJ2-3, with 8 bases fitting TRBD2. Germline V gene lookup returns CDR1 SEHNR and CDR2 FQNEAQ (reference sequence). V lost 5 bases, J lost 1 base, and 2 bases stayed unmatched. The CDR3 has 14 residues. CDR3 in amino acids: CASSMTSGTDTQYF. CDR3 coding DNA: TGTGCCAGCAGCATGACTAGCGGCACAGATACGCAGTATTTT. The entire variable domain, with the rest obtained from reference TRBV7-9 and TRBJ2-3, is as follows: DTGVSQNPRHKITKRGQNVTFRCDPISEHNRLYWYRQTLGQGPEFLTYFQNEAQLEKSRLLSDRFSAERPKGSFSTLEIQRTEQGDSAMYLCASSMTSGTDTQYFGPGTRLTVL.

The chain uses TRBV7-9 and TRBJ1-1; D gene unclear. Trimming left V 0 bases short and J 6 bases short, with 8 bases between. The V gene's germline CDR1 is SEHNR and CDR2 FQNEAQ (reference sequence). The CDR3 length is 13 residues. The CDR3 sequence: CASSLASGPEAFF. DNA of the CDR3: TGTGCCAGCAGCTTAGCATCTGGCCCTGAAGCTTTCTTT.

CDR3 sequence reads: CASSLVGQGLGSSGNTIYF. The CDR3 coding sequence is TGCGCCAGCAGCTTGGTGGGACAGGGGCTTGGAAGCTCTGGAAACACCATATATTTT. The chain links TRBV5-1 to TRBJ1-3, with 10 bases matching TRBD1. Germline lookup yields CDR1 SGHRS and CDR2 YFSETQ. J was trimmed by 0 bases and V by 0 bases; bases with no gene match: 9. This CDR3 is 19 amino acids long. Full variable domain (remainder filled in from reference TRBV5-1 and TRBJ1-3): KAGVTQTPRYLIKTRGQQVTLSCSPISGHRSVSWYQQTPGQGLQFLFEYFSETQRNKGNFPGRFSGRQFSNSRSEMNVSTLELGDSALYLCASSLVGQGLGSSGNTIYFGEGSWLTVV.

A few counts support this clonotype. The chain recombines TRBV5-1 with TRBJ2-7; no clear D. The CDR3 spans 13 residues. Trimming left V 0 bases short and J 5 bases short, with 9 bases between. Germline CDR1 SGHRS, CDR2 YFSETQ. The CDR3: CASSLAARNEQYF. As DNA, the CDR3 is TGCGCCAGCAGCTTGGCTGCGAGGAACGAGCAGTACTTC.

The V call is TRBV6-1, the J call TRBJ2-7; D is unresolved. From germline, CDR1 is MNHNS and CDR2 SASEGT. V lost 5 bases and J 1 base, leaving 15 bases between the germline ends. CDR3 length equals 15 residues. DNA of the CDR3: TGTGCCAGCAGTAAAAGACGGAGCTCGTCCTACGAGCAGTACTTC. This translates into CASSKRRSSSYEQYF.

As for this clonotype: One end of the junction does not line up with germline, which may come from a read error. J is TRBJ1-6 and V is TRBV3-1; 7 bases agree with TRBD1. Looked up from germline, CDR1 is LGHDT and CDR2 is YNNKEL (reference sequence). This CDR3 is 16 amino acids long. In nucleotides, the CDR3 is TGCGCCAGCAGCGACCGGGACAGTGTCCCCTATTCACCCCTCCACTTT. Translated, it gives CASSDRDSVPYSPLHF.

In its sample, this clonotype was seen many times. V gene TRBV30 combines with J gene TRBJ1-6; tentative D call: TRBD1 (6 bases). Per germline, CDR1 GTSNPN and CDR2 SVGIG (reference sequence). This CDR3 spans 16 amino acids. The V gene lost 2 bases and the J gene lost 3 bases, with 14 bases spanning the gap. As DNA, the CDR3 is TGTGCCTGGAGTCGCCTTCCCAGGGGCTATAATTCACCCCTCCACTTT. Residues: CAWSRLPRGYNSPLHF.

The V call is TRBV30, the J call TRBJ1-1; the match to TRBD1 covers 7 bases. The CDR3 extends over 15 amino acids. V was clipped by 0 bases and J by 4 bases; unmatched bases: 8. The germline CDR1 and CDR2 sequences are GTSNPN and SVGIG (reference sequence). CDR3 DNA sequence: TGTGCCTGGAGTGTACTCGACAGGGACTTCACTGAAGCTTTCTTT. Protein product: CAWSVLDRDFTEAFF.

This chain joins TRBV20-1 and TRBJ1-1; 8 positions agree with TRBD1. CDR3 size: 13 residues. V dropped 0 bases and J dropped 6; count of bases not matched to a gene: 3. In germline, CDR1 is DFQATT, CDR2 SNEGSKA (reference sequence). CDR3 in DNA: TGCAGTGCTAGAGAGGTACAGGGGGCTGAAGCTTTCTTT. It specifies CSAREVQGAEAFF.

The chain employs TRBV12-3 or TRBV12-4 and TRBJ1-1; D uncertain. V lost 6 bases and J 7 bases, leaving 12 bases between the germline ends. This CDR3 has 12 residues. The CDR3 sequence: CASRSEGGEAFF. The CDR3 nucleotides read TGTGCCAGCAGGTCGGAGGGCGGTGAAGCTTTCTTT.

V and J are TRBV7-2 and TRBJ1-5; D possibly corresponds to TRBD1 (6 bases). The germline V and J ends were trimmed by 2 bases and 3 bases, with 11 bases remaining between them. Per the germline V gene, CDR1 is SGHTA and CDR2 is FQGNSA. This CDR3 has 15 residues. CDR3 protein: CASSLTQGNNQPQHF. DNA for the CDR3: TGTGCCAGCAGCTTAACACAGGGAAACAATCAGCCCCAGCATTTT.

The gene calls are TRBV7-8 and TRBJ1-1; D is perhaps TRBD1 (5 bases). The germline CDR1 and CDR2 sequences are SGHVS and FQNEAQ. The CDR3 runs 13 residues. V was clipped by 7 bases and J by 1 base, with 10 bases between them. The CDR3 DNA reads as TGTGCCAGCACCCCAGGACAGAACACTGAAGCTTTCTTT. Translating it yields CASTPGQNTEAFF.

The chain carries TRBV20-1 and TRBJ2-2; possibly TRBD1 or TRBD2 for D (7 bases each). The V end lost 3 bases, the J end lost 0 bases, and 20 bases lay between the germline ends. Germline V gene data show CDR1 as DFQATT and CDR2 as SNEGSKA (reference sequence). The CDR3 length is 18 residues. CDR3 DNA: TGCAGTGCTAGCGACAGGGTGGTAGCGGGCTCGAACACCGGGGAGCTGTTTTTT. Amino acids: CSASDRVVAGSNTGELFF.

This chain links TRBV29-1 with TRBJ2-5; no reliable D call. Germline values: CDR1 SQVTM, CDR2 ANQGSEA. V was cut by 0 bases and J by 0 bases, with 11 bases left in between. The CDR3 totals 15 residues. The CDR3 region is CSVEDRLQYQETQYF. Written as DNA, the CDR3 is TGCAGCGTTGAAGATCGGTTACAGTACCAAGAGACCCAGTACTTC.

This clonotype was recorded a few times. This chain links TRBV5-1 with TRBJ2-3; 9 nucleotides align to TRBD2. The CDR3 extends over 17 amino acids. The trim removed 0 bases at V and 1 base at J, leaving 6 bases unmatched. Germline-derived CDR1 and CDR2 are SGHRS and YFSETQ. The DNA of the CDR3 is TGCGCCAGCAGCTTGGTTAGTAGCGGGGGACGCACAGATACGCAGTATTTT. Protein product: CASSLVSSGGRTDTQYF.

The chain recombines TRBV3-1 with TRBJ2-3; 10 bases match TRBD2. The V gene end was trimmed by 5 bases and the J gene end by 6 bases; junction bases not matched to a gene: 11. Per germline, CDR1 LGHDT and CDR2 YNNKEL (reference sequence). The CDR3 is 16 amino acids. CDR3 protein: CASSTGWASGSDTQYF. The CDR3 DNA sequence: TGTGCCAGCAGCACTGGCTGGGCTAGCGGGAGCGATACGCAGTATTTT.

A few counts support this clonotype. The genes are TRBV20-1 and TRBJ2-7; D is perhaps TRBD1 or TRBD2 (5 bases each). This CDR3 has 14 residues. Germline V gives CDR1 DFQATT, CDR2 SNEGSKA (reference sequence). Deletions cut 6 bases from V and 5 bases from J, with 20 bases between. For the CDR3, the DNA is TGCAGTGCCCCCCGGCGACGGGGCATGAACGAGCAGTACTTC. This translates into CSAPRRRGMNEQYF.

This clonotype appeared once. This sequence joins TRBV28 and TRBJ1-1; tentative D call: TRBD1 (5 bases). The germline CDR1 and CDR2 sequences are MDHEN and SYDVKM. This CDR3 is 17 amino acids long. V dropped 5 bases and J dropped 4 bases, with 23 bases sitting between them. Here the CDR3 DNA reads TGTGCCAGCAGTACAAACTCCGCGTGGGGGATTAGCACTGAAGCTTTCTTT. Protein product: CASSTNSAWGISTEAFF.

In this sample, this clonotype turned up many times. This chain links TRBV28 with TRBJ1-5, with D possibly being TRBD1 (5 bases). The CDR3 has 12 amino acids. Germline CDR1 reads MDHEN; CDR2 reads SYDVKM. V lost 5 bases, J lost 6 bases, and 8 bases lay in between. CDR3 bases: TGTGCCAGCAGTCCCGGGGGTCAGCCCCAGCATTTT. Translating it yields CASSPGGQPQHF.

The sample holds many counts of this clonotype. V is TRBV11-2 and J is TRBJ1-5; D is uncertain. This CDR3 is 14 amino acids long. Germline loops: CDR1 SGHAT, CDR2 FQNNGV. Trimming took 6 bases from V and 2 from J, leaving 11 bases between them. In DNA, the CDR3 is TGTGCCAGCAGTTCCACAGACGGCAATCAGCCCCAGCATTTT. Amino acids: CASSSTDGNQPQHF. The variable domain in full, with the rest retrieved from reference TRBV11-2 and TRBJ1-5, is EAGVAQSPRYKIIEKRQSVAFWCNPISGHATLYWYQQILGQGPKLLIQFQNNGVVDDSQLPKDRFSAERLKGVDSTLKIQPAKLEDSAVYLCASSSTDGNQPQHFGDGTRLSIL.